Listed here are 32 T cell receptor beta chains from one sample, sequenced in a study of regulatory T cells in long-lasting Graves disease. iRepertoire HTBI primers and Arm-PCR of CDR3 regions built TCR beta libraries. TCRdb re-analysed the multiplex PCR reads in MiXCR, keeping a single row per CDR3 protein. The table lists just over 600,000 distinct CDR3 sequences, 15% to 20% of them singletons. Time point denoted: newly diagnosed GD, antithyroid drugs for less than 3 months. PBMCs were the source of the RNA used for TCR sequencing. This sample also belongs to another study, concerning T cells in Graves' hyperthyroidism and ophthalmopathy.

This specimen consisted of peripheral blood mononuclear cells (PBMCs), obtained at new diagnosis, from a patient treated with antithyroid drugs. The origin of the receptors is a woman in her twenties or thirties with Graves disease.

This clonotype was seen a few times. The J gene is TRBJ2-3, the V gene TRBV6-1, with D perhaps matching TRBD2 (6 bases). The CDR3 sequence is 19 residues long. Germline lookup yields CDR1 MNHNS and CDR2 SASEGT. Trimming left V 7 bases short and J 1 base short, with 27 bases between. The DNA of the CDR3 is TGTGCCAGCAATCAACGGGCCGGGTCCGGACTATCGGGCACAGATACGCAGTATTTT. Protein product: CASNQRAGSGLSGTDTQYF.

The table lists this clonotype with a few counts. The rearrangement joins TRBV7-2 to TRBJ1-5; 7 bases fit TRBD1. Trimming took 3 bases from V and 4 from J; bases not matched to a gene: 3. The length of the CDR3 is 14 residues. From germline, CDR1 is SGHTA and CDR2 FQGNSA. In DNA form, the CDR3 reads TGTGCCAGCAGCTTCGACAGGGATAATCAGCCCCAGCATTTT. Translated, it gives CASSFDRDNQPQHF.

Many counts were recorded for this clonotype. This chain uses TRBV20-1 with TRBJ1-1; D remains ambiguous. Germline V gives CDR1 DFQATT, CDR2 SNEGSKA (reference sequence). The CDR3 covers 13 residues. V was trimmed by 8 bases and J by 3 bases, leaving 16 bases between them. The DNA of the CDR3 is TGCAGTCCCGTCGGGCATGTCGACACTGAAGCTTTCTTT. As protein: CSPVGHVDTEAFF.

Many counts were recorded for this clonotype. The chain's CDR3 is CASSLGTAGIQPQHF. In nucleotides, the CDR3 is TGTGCCAGCAGTCTCGGGACCGCTGGCATTCAGCCCCAGCATTTT. This chain links TRBV28 with TRBJ1-5, with TRBD1 as a possible D gene (5 bases). This CDR3 comprises 15 residues. The V and J ends lost 5 bases and 6 bases respectively, with 17 bases between them. Germline V gives CDR1 MDHEN, CDR2 SYDVKM.

The V gene is TRBV11-2, the J gene TRBJ1-2; D call uncertain. Germline CDR1 is SGHAT and CDR2 is FQNNGV. V was trimmed by 3 bases and J by 5 bases, leaving 16 bases between them. The CDR3 runs to 15 residues. CDR3 loop: CASSLDASLGYGYTF. In nucleotides, the CDR3 is TGTGCCAGCAGCTTGGACGCCTCCCTAGGGTATGGCTACACCTTC.

V is TRBV5-5 and J is TRBJ2-7, with D perhaps matching TRBD2 (6 bases). Germline CDR1 and CDR2: SGHKS and YYEKEE (reference sequence). Trimming took off 4 bases at V and 3 bases at J, with 20 bases between the two ends. This CDR3 has 16 residues. CDR3 residues: CASSPGLDSGFYEQYF. The CDR3 nucleotides are TGTGCCAGCAGCCCCGGTCTGGATAGCGGCTTCTACGAGCAGTACTTC.

This sequence joins TRBV14 and TRBJ2-7, with 12 nucleotides matching TRBD1. Germline V gives CDR1 SGHDN, CDR2 FVKESK. The CDR3 totals 16 residues. Trimming at V came to 2 bases and at J to 7 bases, leaving 9 bases not matched to a gene. For the CDR3, the DNA is TGTGCCAGCAGCCAATGGGGGACAGGGGGCCGGAGAGAGCAGTACTTC. Protein: CASSQWGTGGRREQYF. The variable domain in full, completed from reference TRBV14 and TRBJ2-7, reads EAGVTQFPSHSVIEKGQTVTLRCDPISGHDNLYWYRRVMGKEIKFLLHFVKESKQDESGMPNNRFLAERTGGTYSTLKVQPAELEDSGVYFCASSQWGTGGRREQYFGPGTRLTVT.

This clonotype was observed at least ten times. This chain connects TRBV6-9 to TRBJ1-1, with D unclear. This CDR3 has 10 residues. The germline gives CDR1 MNHGY, CDR2 SVAAGI. V was pared by 4 bases and J by 10 bases, with 7 bases between. The CDR3 protein is CASSFNRAFF. The CDR3 DNA is TGTGCCAGCAGTTTTAATCGAGCTTTCTTT.

This clonotype was seen a few times. The genes are TRBV6-5 and TRBJ1-1; D not resolved. Germline CDR1 reads MNHEY; CDR2 reads SVGAGI. The CDR3 is made up of 15 amino acids. V lost 2 bases, J lost 4 bases, and 14 bases lay in between. CDR3 sequence (DNA): TGTGCCAGCAGTTACAGTGGCGTGGAGAGCACTGAAGCTTTCTTT. Its translation is CASSYSGVESTEAFF.

The V and J genes are TRBV6-2 or TRBV6-3 and TRBJ2-2, with a weak D call TRBD2 (6 bases). The V and J ends lost 8 bases and 2 bases respectively, with 21 bases between them. The germline CDR1 and CDR2 sequences are MNHEY and SVGEGT. CDR3 size: 17 residues. This chain's CDR3 is CASGEAIAGLNTGELFF. In nucleotides, the CDR3 is TGTGCCAGCGGTGAAGCAATCGCGGGATTAAACACCGGGGAGCTGTTTTTT.

This clonotype came up many times. The chain has TRBV28 and TRBJ2-7; 9 bases fit TRBD1. CDR1 and CDR2 (germline): MDHEN, SYDVKM. V trimming: 6 bases; J trimming: 3 bases; junction bases outside the gene matches: 6. The CDR3 extends over 14 amino acids. The CDR3 region is CASRKTGGVYEQYF. The CDR3 DNA is TGTGCCAGCAGAAAAACAGGGGGCGTCTACGAGCAGTACTTC.

This clonotype has a handful of counts. This chain links TRBV20-1 with TRBJ1-6, with 9 positions matching TRBD1. The CDR3 sequence is 13 residues long. Germline V gene sequence: CDR1 DFQATT, CDR2 SNEGSKA (reference sequence). The V and J ends lost 1 base and 8 bases, in that order; junction bases with no gene match: 0. CDR3: CSARGTGDSPLHF. CDR3 coding DNA: TGCAGTGCTAGAGGGACAGGGGATTCACCCCTCCACTTT.

This clonotype was counted ten times or more. The chain recombines TRBV6-2 or TRBV6-3 with TRBJ2-7; maybe TRBD1 (6 bases). Germline CDR1 and CDR2: MNHEY and SVGEGT. The V and J ends lost 4 bases and 0 bases respectively, with 13 bases between them. This CDR3 has 15 amino acids. In nucleotides, the CDR3 is TGTGCCAGCAGTTCCGGGACAACTGCCTCCTACGAGCAGTACTTC. This codes for CASSSGTTASYEQYF.

This clonotype was counted ten times or more. The chain carries TRBV6-5 and TRBJ2-7, with D possibly being TRBD1 or TRBD2 (5 bases each). The CDR3 is 15 residues long. V lost 0 bases and J lost 4, with 13 bases in between. Per germline, CDR1 MNHEY and CDR2 SVGAGI. The CDR3 loop reads CASSYSGRGVYEQYF. In DNA form, the CDR3 reads TGTGCCAGCAGTTACTCGGGTAGGGGAGTGTACGAGCAGTACTTC.

The chain combines TRBV5-1 with TRBJ2-1; D remains ambiguous. The V gene's germline CDR1 is SGHRS and CDR2 YFSETQ. The CDR3 has 15 residues. The V and J ends lost 0 bases and 6 bases respectively, with 13 bases between them. CDR3: CASSLGGLEGNEQFF. Here the CDR3 DNA reads TGCGCCAGCAGCTTGGGTGGGCTAGAAGGCAATGAGCAGTTCTTC.

This clonotype is a singleton in its sample. This chain uses TRBV10-2 with TRBJ2-7, with TRBD1 matching 7 bases. After removal of 7 bases from V and 3 bases from J, the junction contained 9 bases not matched to a gene. The germline V gene has CDR1 WSHSY and CDR2 SAAADI. The CDR3 spans 14 residues. CDR3 nucleotides: TGCGCCAGCAACCGGGACAGCCCTAGCTACGAGCAGTACTTC. The encoded protein is CASNRDSPSYEQYF.

Worth noting for this clonotype: A much larger clone differs by one base, so this may be a read error. The chain employs TRBV28 and TRBJ1-1; TRBD1 agrees at 8 bases. Germline CDR1 reads MDHEN; CDR2 reads SYDVKM. The CDR3 loop spans 16 amino acids. CDR3 region: CTSSRRQGPILSEAFF. CDR3 nucleotide sequence: TGTACCAGCAGCCGCCGACAGGGGCCGATTCTCTCTGAAGCTTTCTTT.

This clonotype appeared many times. The CDR3 protein is CASSEGTSANQETQYF. The CDR3 DNA sequence: TGTGCCAGCAGTGAGGGGACTAGCGCGAACCAAGAGACCCAGTACTTC. J is TRBJ2-5 and V is TRBV2; TRBD2 matches at 10 bases. This CDR3 comprises 16 residues. Trimming cost V 3 bases and J 0 bases; bases outside gene matches: 4. Germline loops: CDR1 SNHLY, CDR2 FYNNEI. The full variable domain, in which reference TRBV2 and TRBJ2-5 provide the parts outside the CDR3, is EPEVTQTPSHQVTQMGQEVILRCVPISNHLYFYWYRQILGQKVEFLVSFYNNEISEKSEIFDDQFSVERPDGSNFTLKIRSTKLEDSAMYFCASSEGTSANQETQYFGPGTRLLVL.

In this sample, this clonotype turned up a few times. The gene calls are TRBV5-1 and TRBJ2-3; D ambiguous. The CDR3 sequence is 14 residues long. Trimming removed 4 bases at V and 0 bases at J, with 9 bases between. Germline CDR1 is SGHRS and CDR2 is YFSETQ. This CDR3 reads CASSLRQSTDTQYF. The CDR3 DNA reads TGCGCCAGCAGCCTCAGGCAAAGCACAGATACGCAGTATTTT.

The V gene is TRBV5-1, the J gene TRBJ2-3; 7 bases align to TRBD1. V was pared by 2 bases and J by 2 bases, with 8 bases of the junction left unmatched. There are 16 residues in the CDR3. Germline values: CDR1 SGHRS, CDR2 YFSETQ. CDR3 loop: CASSFLSGTDTDTQYF. For the CDR3, the DNA is TGCGCCAGCAGCTTCCTTTCCGGGACAGACACAGATACGCAGTATTTT.

This clonotype was counted many times. The genes are TRBV2 and TRBJ1-4, with 7 bases aligning to TRBD1. Trimming took 7 bases from V and 6 from J; bases not matched to a gene: 2. This CDR3 has 12 amino acids. CDR1 SNHLY and CDR2 FYNNEI come from the germline V gene. The CDR3 nucleotides are TGTGCCAGCACTGGACAGGATGAAAAACTGTTTTTT. Protein sequence: CASTGQDEKLFF.

The table lists this clonotype with many counts. This chain connects TRBV19 to TRBJ2-7; D remains ambiguous. Germline assignment: CDR1 LNHDA and CDR2 SQIVND (reference sequence). Trimming removed 7 bases from V and 0 bases from J, with 13 bases in between. This CDR3 is built from 14 residues. CDR3 sequence (DNA): TGTGCCAGTAAACCGGCAGCATTCTCCTACGAGCAGTACTTC. Translated, it gives CASKPAAFSYEQYF.

The V and J genes are TRBV3-1 and TRBJ1-3; D is possibly TRBD1 (5 bases). Deletions cut 6 bases from V and 7 bases from J, with 13 bases between. The germline CDR1 and CDR2 sequences are LGHDT and YNNKEL (reference sequence). This CDR3 contains 13 residues. The CDR3 DNA follows: TGTGCCAGCAGTCGGACGGAGGGGAACACCATATATTTT. Residues: CASSRTEGNTIYF. Based on the CDR3 plus reference TRBV3-1 and TRBJ1-3, the full variable domain is DTAVSQTPKYLVTQMGNDKSIKCEQNLGHDTMYWYKQDSKKFLKIMFSYNNKELIINETVPNRFSPKSPDKAHLNLHINSLELGDSAVYFCASSRTEGNTIYFGEGSWLTVV.

This clonotype was detected only a few times. The chain employs TRBV10-3 and TRBJ2-6, with D tentatively TRBD1 (5 bases). Germline CDR1 and CDR2: ENHRY and SYGVKD. Trimming took off 8 bases at V and 0 bases at J, with 11 bases between the two ends. CDR3 length equals 15 residues. CDR3: CAISLDNSGANVLTF. CDR3 DNA sequence: TGTGCCATCTCCCTGGACAACTCTGGGGCCAACGTCCTGACTTTC.

This clonotype showed up just a few times. V gene TRBV19 combines with J gene TRBJ1-2; the D gene is possibly TRBD1 (6 bases). Germline lookup yields CDR1 LNHDA and CDR2 SQIVND (reference sequence). Trimming stripped 3 bases from V and 2 bases from J, with 13 bases between. The CDR3 sequence is 15 residues long. The CDR3 is CASSMVKTGNYGYTF. The CDR3 DNA is TGTGCCAGTAGTATGGTAAAGACAGGAAACTATGGCTACACCTTC.

The chain combines TRBV30 with TRBJ2-4, with D tentatively TRBD1 (5 bases). CDR1 and CDR2 from the germline V gene are GTSNPN and SVGIG (reference sequence). This CDR3 is built from 13 residues. V gave up 4 bases and J gave up 9 bases, with 16 bases separating them. CDR3 residues: CAWMGQWGTIQYF. CDR3 nucleotide sequence: TGTGCCTGGATGGGGCAATGGGGAACCATTCAGTACTTC.

Ten or more counts support this clonotype. The chain uses TRBV6-1 and TRBJ1-5; 7 bases match TRBD1. The ends lost 1 base at V and 8 bases at J; junction bases unmatched: 5. This CDR3 is 14 amino acids long. Germline V lookup: CDR1 MNHNS, CDR2 SASEGT. This CDR3 reads CASSEEGQPKPQHF. The CDR3 coding sequence is TGTGCCAGCAGTGAAGAGGGACAGCCAAAGCCCCAGCATTTT.

This clonotype was seen at least ten times. The chain recombines TRBV5-6 with TRBJ2-3; 11 bases map to TRBD1. V dropped 4 bases and J dropped 4; count of bases not matched to a gene: 5. This CDR3 spans 15 amino acids. Germline CDR1 reads SGHDT; CDR2 reads YYEEEE. The CDR3 spells CASSAPGQGADTQYF. CDR3 sequence (DNA): TGTGCCAGCAGCGCCCCGGGACAGGGGGCAGATACGCAGTATTTT.

The CDR3 loop is CASSYWPAGVVPDTQYF. DNA of the CDR3: TGTGCCAGCAGTTACTGGCCAGCGGGAGTGGTCCCAGATACGCAGTATTTT. This sequence joins TRBV6-9 and TRBJ2-3; 8 positions match TRBD2. The V gene end was trimmed by 3 bases and the J gene end by 4 bases; junction bases not matched to a gene: 12. This CDR3 region has 17 residues. Germline V gene sequence: CDR1 MNHGY, CDR2 SVAAGI.

The gene calls are TRBV11-2 and TRBJ2-1; TRBD1 aligns across 7 bases. Germline V gives CDR1 SGHAT, CDR2 FQNNGV. The V segment lost 3 bases and the J segment 7 bases; nucleotides outside the gene matches: 6. The CDR3 has 14 amino acids. CDR3 region: CASSLLKGANEQFF. The CDR3, as DNA: TGTGCCAGCAGCTTGTTGAAGGGGGCGAATGAGCAGTTCTTC.

The chain has TRBV20-1 and TRBJ2-1, with D possibly TRBD2 on 5 matching bases. Germline lookup yields CDR1 DFQATT and CDR2 SNEGSKA (reference sequence). Trimming pared 2 bases from V and 6 bases from J, leaving 11 bases between. The CDR3 covers 13 residues. The CDR3 protein is CSARSPEGNEQFF. The CDR3 bases are TGCAGTGCTAGATCCCCCGAGGGCAATGAGCAGTTCTTC.

This clonotype was recorded at least ten times. The chain combines TRBV10-3 with TRBJ1-5, with a possible D match to TRBD1 (5 bases). Germline CDR1 and CDR2: ENHRY and SYGVKD. V dropped 4 bases and J dropped 5 bases, with 12 bases sitting between them. The CDR3 totals 14 residues. CDR3 sequence reads: CAISGGDGDQPQHF. In DNA form, the CDR3 reads TGTGCCATCAGTGGAGGGGATGGGGATCAGCCCCAGCATTTT.